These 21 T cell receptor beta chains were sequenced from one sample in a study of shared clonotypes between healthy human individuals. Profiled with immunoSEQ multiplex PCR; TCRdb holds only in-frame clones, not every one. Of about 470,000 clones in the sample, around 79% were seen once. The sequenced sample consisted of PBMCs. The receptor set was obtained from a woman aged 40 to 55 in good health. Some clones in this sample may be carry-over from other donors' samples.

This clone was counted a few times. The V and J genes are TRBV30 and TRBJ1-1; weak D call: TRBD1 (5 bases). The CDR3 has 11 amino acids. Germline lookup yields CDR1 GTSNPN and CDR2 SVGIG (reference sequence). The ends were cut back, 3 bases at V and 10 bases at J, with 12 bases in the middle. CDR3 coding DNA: TGTGCCTGGAGAGGGAGGGGAAGAGCTTTCTTT. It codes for CAWRGRGRAFF.

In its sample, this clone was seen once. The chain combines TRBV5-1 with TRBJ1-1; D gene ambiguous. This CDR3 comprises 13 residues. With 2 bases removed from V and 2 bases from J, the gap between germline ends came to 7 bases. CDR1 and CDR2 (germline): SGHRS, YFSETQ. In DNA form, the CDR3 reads TGCGCCAGCAGCTTCGAAACTAACACTGAAGCTTTCTTT. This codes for CASSFETNTEAFF.

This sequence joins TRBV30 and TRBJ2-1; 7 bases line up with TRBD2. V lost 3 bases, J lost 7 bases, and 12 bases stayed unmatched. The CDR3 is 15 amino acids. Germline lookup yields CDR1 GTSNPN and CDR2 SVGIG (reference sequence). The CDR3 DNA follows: TGTGCCTGGAGGCCCGGACTAGGGATAGCGAATGAGCAGTTCTTC. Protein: CAWRPGLGIANEQFF.

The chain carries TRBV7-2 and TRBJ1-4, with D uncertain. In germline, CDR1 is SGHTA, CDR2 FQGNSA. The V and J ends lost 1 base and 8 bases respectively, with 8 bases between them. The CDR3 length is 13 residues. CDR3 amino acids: CASSLVGPEKLFF. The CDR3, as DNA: TGTGCCAGCAGCTTAGTGGGCCCAGAAAAACTGTTTTTT.

CDR3 nucleotides: TGTGCCAGCAGCCCCCAGGCGTATTCAGGCTACAATGAGCAGTTCTTC. Translation: CASSPQAYSGYNEQFF. The rearrangement joins TRBV7-6 to TRBJ2-1; D is undetermined. CDR1 SGHVS and CDR2 FNYEAQ come from the germline V gene. V shed 5 bases and J shed 3 bases, with 17 bases lying between them. The CDR3 has 16 amino acids.

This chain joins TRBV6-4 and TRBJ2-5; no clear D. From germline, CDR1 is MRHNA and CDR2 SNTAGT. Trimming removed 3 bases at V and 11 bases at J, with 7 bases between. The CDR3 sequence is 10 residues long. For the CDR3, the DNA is TGTGCCAGCAGTGAACGGCGGCAGTACTTC. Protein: CASSERRQYF.

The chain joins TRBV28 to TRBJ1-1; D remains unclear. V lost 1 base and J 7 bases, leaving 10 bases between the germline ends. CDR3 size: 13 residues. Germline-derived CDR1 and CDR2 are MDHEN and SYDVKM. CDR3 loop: CASSLSRSLEAFF. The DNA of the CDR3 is TGTGCCAGCAGTTTATCCCGTTCCCTTGAAGCTTTCTTT.

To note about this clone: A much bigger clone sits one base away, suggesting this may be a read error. CDR3 in DNA: TGTGCCTGGAGTGCCTACGACCGGGTCTCCTACAATGAGCAGTTCTTC. It is translated as CAWSAYDRVSYNEQFF. The chain recombines TRBV30 with TRBJ2-1, with D uncertain. Germline V lookup: CDR1 GTSNPN, CDR2 SVGIG (reference sequence). The V end was cut by 1 base, the J end by 0 bases, with 13 bases between. The CDR3 extends over 16 amino acids.

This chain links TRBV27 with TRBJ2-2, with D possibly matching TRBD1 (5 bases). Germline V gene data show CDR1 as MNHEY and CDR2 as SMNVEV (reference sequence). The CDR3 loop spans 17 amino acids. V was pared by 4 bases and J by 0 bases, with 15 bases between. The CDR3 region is CASSSSGSVANTGELFF. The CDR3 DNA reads TGTGCCAGCAGTTCGTCAGGGTCAGTAGCGAACACCGGGGAGCTGTTTTTT.

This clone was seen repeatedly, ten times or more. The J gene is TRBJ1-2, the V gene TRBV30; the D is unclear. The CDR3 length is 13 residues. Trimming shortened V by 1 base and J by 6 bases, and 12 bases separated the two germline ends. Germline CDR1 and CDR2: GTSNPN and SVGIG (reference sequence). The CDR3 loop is CAWSGSTYHGYTF. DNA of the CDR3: TGTGCCTGGAGTGGATCGACTTACCATGGCTACACCTTC. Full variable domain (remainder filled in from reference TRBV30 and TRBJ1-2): SQTIHQWPATLVQPVGSPLSLECTVEGTSNPNLYWYRQAAGRGLQLLFYSVGIGQISSEVPQNLSASRPQDRQFILSSKKLLLSDSGFYLCAWSGSTYHGYTFGSGTRLTVV.

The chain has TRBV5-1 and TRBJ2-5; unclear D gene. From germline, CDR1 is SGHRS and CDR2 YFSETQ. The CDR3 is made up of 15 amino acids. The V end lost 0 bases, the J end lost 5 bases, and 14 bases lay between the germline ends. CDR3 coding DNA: TGCGCCAGCAGCTTGGCCGGCGTCGGTCCGGAGACCCAGTACTTC. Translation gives CASSLAGVGPETQYF. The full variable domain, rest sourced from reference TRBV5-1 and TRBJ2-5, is KAGVTQTPRYLIKTRGQQVTLSCSPISGHRSVSWYQQTPGQGLQFLFEYFSETQRNKGNFPGRFSGRQFSNSRSEMNVSTLELGDSALYLCASSLAGVGPETQYFGPGTRLLVL.

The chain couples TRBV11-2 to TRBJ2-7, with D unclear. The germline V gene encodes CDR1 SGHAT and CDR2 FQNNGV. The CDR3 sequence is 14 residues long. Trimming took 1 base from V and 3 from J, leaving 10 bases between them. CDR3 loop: CASSLVTGIYEQYF. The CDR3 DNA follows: TGTGCCAGCAGCTTAGTGACTGGAATCTACGAGCAGTACTTC.

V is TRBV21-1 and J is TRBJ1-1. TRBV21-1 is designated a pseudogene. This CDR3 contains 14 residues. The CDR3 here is CASSKSPEDTEAFF. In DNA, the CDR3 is TGTGCCAGCAGCAAGTCTCCGGAAGACACTGAAGCTTTCTTT.

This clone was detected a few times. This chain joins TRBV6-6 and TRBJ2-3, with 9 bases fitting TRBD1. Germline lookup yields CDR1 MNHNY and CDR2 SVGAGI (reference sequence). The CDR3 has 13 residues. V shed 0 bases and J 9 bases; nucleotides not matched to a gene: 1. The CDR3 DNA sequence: TGTGCCAGCAGTTACTCCACAGGGGGCACGCAGTATTTT. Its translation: CASSYSTGGTQYF.

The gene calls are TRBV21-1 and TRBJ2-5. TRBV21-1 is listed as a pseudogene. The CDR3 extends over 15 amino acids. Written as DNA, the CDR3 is TGTGCCAGCAGACCGACGGTACATCGCCGCGAGACCCAGTACTTC. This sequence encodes CASRPTVHRRETQYF.

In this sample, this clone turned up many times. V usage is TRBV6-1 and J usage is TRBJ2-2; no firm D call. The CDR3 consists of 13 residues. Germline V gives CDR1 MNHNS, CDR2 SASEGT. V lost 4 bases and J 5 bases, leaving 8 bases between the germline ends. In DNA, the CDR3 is TGTGCCAGCAGTGTCGGTGGTACCGGGGAGCTGTTTTTT. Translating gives CASSVGGTGELFF.

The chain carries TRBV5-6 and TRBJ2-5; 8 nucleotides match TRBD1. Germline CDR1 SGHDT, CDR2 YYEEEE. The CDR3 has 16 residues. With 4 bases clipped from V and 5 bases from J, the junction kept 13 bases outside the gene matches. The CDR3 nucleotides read TGTGCCAGCAGCCCGGTGGCGTCAGGGGGCATGGAGACCCAGTACTTC. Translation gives CASSPVASGGMETQYF.

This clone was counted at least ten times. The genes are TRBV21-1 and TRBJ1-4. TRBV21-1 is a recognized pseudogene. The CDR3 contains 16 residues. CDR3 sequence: CASKDGEPATNEKLFF. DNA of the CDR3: TGTGCCAGCAAAGACGGGGAACCAGCAACTAATGAAAAACTGTTTTTT.

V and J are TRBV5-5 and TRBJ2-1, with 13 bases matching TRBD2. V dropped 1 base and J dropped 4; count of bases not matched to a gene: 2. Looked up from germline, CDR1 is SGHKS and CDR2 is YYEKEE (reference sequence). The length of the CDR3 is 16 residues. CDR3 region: CASSLTGLAGYNEQFF. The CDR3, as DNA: TGTGCCAGCAGCTTGACGGGACTAGCGGGATACAATGAGCAGTTCTTC.

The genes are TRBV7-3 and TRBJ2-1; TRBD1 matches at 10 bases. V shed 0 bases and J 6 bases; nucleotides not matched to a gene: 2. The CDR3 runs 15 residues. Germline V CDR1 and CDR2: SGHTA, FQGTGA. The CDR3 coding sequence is TGTGCCAGCAGCTTAACGACAGGGGGCTCCAATGAGCAGTTCTTC. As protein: CASSLTTGGSNEQFF.

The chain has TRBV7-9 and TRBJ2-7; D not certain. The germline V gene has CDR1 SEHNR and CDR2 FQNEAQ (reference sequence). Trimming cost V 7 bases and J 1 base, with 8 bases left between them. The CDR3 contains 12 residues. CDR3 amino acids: CASTLNSYEQYF. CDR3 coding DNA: TGTGCCAGCACCCTTAATTCCTACGAGCAGTACTTC. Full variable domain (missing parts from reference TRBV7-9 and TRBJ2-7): DTGVSQNPRHKITKRGQNVTFRCDPISEHNRLYWYRQTLGQGPEFLTYFQNEAQLEKSRLLSDRFSAERPKGSFSTLEIQRTEQGDSAMYLCASTLNSYEQYFGPGTRLTVT.